These 24 T cell receptor beta chains came from one sample sequenced in a study of blood T cell repertoires in COVID-19. TCRdb's table, derived via immunoSEQ multiplex PCR, lists solely in-frame clones and lacks some. Seen here are some 200,000 clones, around four fifths observed once, and the top ten hold 15% to 20%. The sequenced sample consisted of peripheral blood. All receptors come from a woman older than 75 with active or convalescent COVID-19.

The rearrangement joins TRBV7-2 to TRBJ2-1, with 12 bases matching TRBD2. J was trimmed by 10 bases and V by 2 bases; bases with no gene match: 9. Per the germline V gene, CDR1 is SGHTA and CDR2 is FQGNSA. This CDR3 has 16 residues. CDR3 coding DNA: TGTGCCAGCAGCTTATATCCTAGCGGGAGGGCCGGAGAGCAGTTCTTC. Encoded protein: CASSLYPSGRAGEQFF.

This chain connects TRBV2 to TRBJ1-5; D is unclear. Germline-derived CDR1 and CDR2 are SNHLY and FYNNEI. V lost 4 bases, J lost 0 bases, and 4 bases lay in between. The CDR3 runs to 13 residues. In DNA form, the CDR3 reads TGTGCCAGCAGTGGCGGTAGCAATCAGCCCCAGCATTTT. This translates into CASSGGSNQPQHF.

This clone was observed a few times. This rearrangement joins TRBV5-4 to TRBJ2-5; D is possibly TRBD2 (7 bases). V was pared by 4 bases and J by 1 base, with 17 bases between. Germline lookup yields CDR1 SGHNT and CDR2 YYREEE (reference sequence). This CDR3 has 16 residues. The CDR3 sequence is CASSPRGGGLQETQYF. The CDR3 nucleotides read TGTGCCAGCAGCCCAAGGGGAGGGGGACTCCAAGAGACCCAGTACTTC.

The chain combines TRBV7-2 with TRBJ2-5; weak D call: TRBD2 (5 bases). The germline V gene has CDR1 SGHTA and CDR2 FQGNSA. With 6 bases removed from V and 2 bases from J, the gap between germline ends came to 13 bases. The CDR3 spans 14 residues. CDR3 residues: CASRGGGSQETQYF. CDR3 coding DNA: TGTGCCAGCAGGGGTGGCGGGTCACAAGAGACCCAGTACTTC.

CDR3: CASGDRGVEAFF. DNA for the CDR3: TGCGCCAGCGGAGACAGGGGGGTCGAAGCTTTCTTT. The genes are TRBV5-1 and TRBJ1-1; 9 bases map to TRBD1. Germline values: CDR1 SGHRS, CDR2 YFSETQ. J gave up 8 bases and V 7 bases, and 6 bases lay outside the gene matches. The CDR3 loop spans 12 amino acids. Complete variable domain (other parts from reference TRBV5-1 and TRBJ1-1): KAGVTQTPRYLIKTRGQQVTLSCSPISGHRSVSWYQQTPGQGLQFLFEYFSETQRNKGNFPGRFSGRQFSNSRSEMNVSTLELGDSALYLCASGDRGVEAFFGQGTRLTVV.

This chain joins TRBV19 and TRBJ1-1; 7 bases align to TRBD1. Germline CDR1 and CDR2: LNHDA and SQIVND (reference sequence). This CDR3 is 14 amino acids long. V lost 2 bases and J lost 4; bases outside the gene matches: 4. The CDR3, as DNA: TGTGCCAGTAGTATACGCAGGGGGAGCACTGAAGCTTTCTTT. Its protein product is CASSIRRGSTEAFF. Full variable domain (remainder filled in from reference TRBV19 and TRBJ1-1): DGGITQSPKYLFRKEGQNVTLSCEQNLNHDAMYWYRQDPGQGLRLIYYSQIVNDFQKGDIAEGYSVSREKKESFPLTVTSAQKNPTAFYLCASSIRRGSTEAFFGQGTRLTVV.

J is TRBJ2-1 and V is TRBV6-6; 9 positions agree with TRBD2. Germline-derived CDR1 and CDR2 are MNHNY and SVGAGI (reference sequence). This CDR3 is 18 amino acids long. V lost 6 bases, J lost 9 bases, and 21 bases stayed unmatched. As DNA, the CDR3 is TGTGCCAGCAGCCGAAACCCTTCAAGCGGGGGGCGGGGTGGTGAGCAGTTCTTC. Protein sequence: CASSRNPSSGGRGGEQFF.

The rearrangement joins TRBV19 to TRBJ1-2; possibly TRBD1 for D (6 bases). Trimming cost V 5 bases and J 4 bases, with 14 bases left between them. CDR1 LNHDA and CDR2 SQIVND come from the germline V gene (reference sequence). The CDR3 has 14 residues. CDR3 sequence (DNA): TGTGCCAGTAGTGAGCCAGGGGCTCGCTATGGCTACACCTTC. It translates to CASSEPGARYGYTF.

V gene TRBV18 combines with J gene TRBJ2-7; 7 positions agree with TRBD2. Germline V gene lookup returns CDR1 KGHSH and CDR2 LQKENI. After removal of 0 bases from V and 6 bases from J, the junction contained 8 bases not matched to a gene. The CDR3 consists of 15 residues. The CDR3 DNA follows: TGTGCCAGCTCACCACCGTCTAGCGGACGCGCCGAGCAGTACTTC. Translation gives CASSPPSSGRAEQYF.

The rearrangement links TRBV7-3 to TRBJ2-3, with 10 nucleotides matching TRBD2. Trimming removed 5 bases from V and 5 bases from J; junction bases left unmatched: 4. The CDR3 runs to 14 residues. In germline, CDR1 is SGHTA, CDR2 FQGTGA. The CDR3 bases are TGTGCCAGCAGCAGGACTAGCGGAATAGATACGCAGTATTTT. Its translation is CASSRTSGIDTQYF.

This clone has only one observation. The J gene is TRBJ2-7, the V gene TRBV6-5; the match to TRBD2 covers 12 bases. CDR1 and CDR2 (germline): MNHEY, SVGAGI. J gave up 4 bases and V 8 bases, and 6 bases lay outside the gene matches. CDR3 length equals 14 residues. The CDR3 nucleotides are TGTGCCAGCGAGACTAGCGGGAGTTCTTACGAGCAGTACTTC. Protein sequence: CASETSGSSYEQYF.

This sequence joins TRBV19 and TRBJ2-3, with D tentatively TRBD2 (6 bases). The germline V gene encodes CDR1 LNHDA and CDR2 SQIVND (reference sequence). V lost 1 base and J lost 8, with 22 bases in between. This CDR3 comprises 17 residues. The CDR3 DNA follows: TGTGCCAGTAGTATAGGGGGCCCCCAACTTAGGAGGGGTACGCAGTATTTT. Protein sequence: CASSIGGPQLRRGTQYF.

The chain combines TRBV5-4 with TRBJ2-7, with a possible D match to TRBD2 (5 bases). The CDR3 contains 14 residues. V was trimmed by 4 bases and J by 7 bases, leaving 18 bases between them. CDR1 is SGHNT and CDR2 is YYREEE in the germline V gene (reference sequence). The CDR3 here is CASSRSGLFEEQYF. CDR3 in DNA: TGTGCCAGCAGCCGGAGTGGACTTTTCGAAGAGCAGTACTTC.

This clone was detected a few times. CDR3 sequence: CASSSRPGQGNQPQHF. CDR3 nucleotide sequence: TGTGCCAGCAGTTCTCGACCGGGACAGGGAAATCAGCCCCAGCATTTT. The J gene is TRBJ1-5, the V gene TRBV6-2 or TRBV6-3; 9 nucleotides agree with TRBD1. Looked up from germline, CDR1 is MNHEY and CDR2 is SVGEGT. The CDR3 sequence is 16 residues long. The junction had 8 bases not matched to a gene; V was cut back by 4 bases and J by 4 bases.

This chain joins TRBV21-1 and TRBJ2-3; no DNA check was done on the table's D call, TRBD2. TRBV21-1 is termed a pseudogene. This CDR3 contains 16 residues. The chain's CDR3 is CASSKTSGGGPDTQYF. The CDR3 region has the DNA TGTGCCAGCAGCAAGACATCCGGGGGAGGCCCGGATACGCAGTATTTT.

This chain connects TRBV25-1 to TRBJ2-3; 7 positions agree with TRBD2. CDR1 MGHDK and CDR2 SYGVNS come from the germline V gene. This CDR3 has 14 amino acids. V shed 5 bases, J shed 5 bases, and the junction held 7 bases outside the gene matches. The CDR3 here is CASSMASGVDTQYF. CDR3 DNA sequence: TGTGCCAGCAGTATGGCTAGCGGTGTAGATACGCAGTATTTT.

About this clone: At one of its ends the junction is not consistent with the germline gene, which may arise from a read error. This rearrangement joins TRBV19 to TRBJ2-7; TRBD1 agrees at 8 bases. Germline values: CDR1 LNHDA, CDR2 SQIVND (reference sequence). CDR3 length: 14 amino acids. The CDR3 sequence: CASSISYLHRGTLF. CDR3 sequence (DNA): TGTGCCAGTAGTATATCCTATCTACACAGGGGGACCCTTTTC.

The chain joins TRBV19 to TRBJ1-4; D might be TRBD1 (5 bases). Germline lookup yields CDR1 LNHDA and CDR2 SQIVND (reference sequence). The CDR3 covers 14 residues. V was cut by 8 bases and J by 7 bases, with 17 bases left in between. Written as DNA, the CDR3 is TGTGCCAGTTCGGCCGGGATCGGGGGTGAAAAACTGTTTTTT. It specifies CASSAGIGGEKLFF.

The chain combines TRBV6-2 or TRBV6-3 with TRBJ1-5; 7 bases map to TRBD1. Trimming at V came to 5 bases and at J to 5 bases, leaving 6 bases not matched to a gene. Germline assignment: CDR1 MNHEY and CDR2 SVGEGT. The CDR3 extends over 14 amino acids. CDR3 protein: CASSLRGRYQPQHF. The CDR3 DNA is TGTGCCAGCAGTCTGAGGGGGCGTTATCAGCCCCAGCATTTT.

This clone appeared once. The chain carries TRBV6-5 and TRBJ1-4; the D is unclear. The CDR3 consists of 14 residues. The germline V and J ends were trimmed by 6 bases and 0 bases, with 8 bases remaining between them. Germline CDR1 and CDR2: MNHEY and SVGAGI. CDR3 in amino acids: CASREWATNEKLFF. Written as DNA, the CDR3 is TGTGCCAGCAGGGAGTGGGCAACTAATGAAAAACTGTTTTTT.

CDR3 nucleotides: TGCGCCAGCAGCTTGGAGGGGGTGACAGATACGCAGTATTTT. Protein: CASSLEGVTDTQYF. J is TRBJ2-3 and V is TRBV5-1, with D possibly matching TRBD1 (6 bases). Germline V gene lookup returns CDR1 SGHRS and CDR2 YFSETQ. V was shortened by 0 bases and J by 3 bases, with 8 bases between the two germline ends. CDR3 size: 14 residues.

This chain uses TRBV6-2 or TRBV6-3 with TRBJ1-5; D gene uncertain. Trimming removed 5 bases at V and 4 bases at J, with 18 bases between. Germline lookup yields CDR1 MNHEY and CDR2 SVGEGT. The CDR3 totals 16 residues. CDR3 in amino acids: CASSPGGTNFNQPQHF. CDR3 coding DNA: TGTGCCAGCAGTCCGGGTGGCACCAATTTTAATCAGCCCCAGCATTTT.

The table lists this clone with a few counts. The DNA of the CDR3 is TGTGCCAGCCGGGGACAGGGCCTATTTAGCAATCAGCCCCAGCATTTT. As protein: CASRGQGLFSNQPQHF. V is TRBV2 and J is TRBJ1-5, with 9 bases fitting TRBD1. V lost 8 bases and J lost 0; bases outside the gene matches: 8. There are 16 residues in the CDR3. The germline V gene encodes CDR1 SNHLY and CDR2 FYNNEI.

The chain carries TRBV7-9 and TRBJ2-7, with TRBD2 identical over 12 bases. This CDR3 has 15 residues. The J segment lost 5 bases and the V segment lost 3 bases, leaving 5 bases of the junction unmatched. The germline gives CDR1 SEHNR, CDR2 FQNEAQ (reference sequence). CDR3 sequence: CASSFRLAGENEQYF. In DNA, the CDR3 is TGTGCCAGCAGCTTTAGACTAGCGGGAGAGAACGAGCAGTACTTC.